The TCR beta chain described here comes from a study of blood T cell repertoires in COVID-19 (dated by TCRdb to 2020 to 2022). Study-level background: Samples from collaborators originated in the United States, Italy and Spain and spanned both the acute and convalescent phases of COVID-19. A freely available public database, intended as a resource for researchers studying the immune response to SARS-CoV-2, is where the repertoires were released. Where available, HLA class I and class II types were taken from metadata supplied by the sample provider and were not determined by assay-based typing. The samples were drawn from two sources: the first 160 participants of the ongoing ImmuneRACE study, and fewer than 1,500 subjects contributed by 6 global collaborators. Nearly every sample came with metadata listing a de-identified subject ID, COVID-19 status, age in years and sex. The material from the prospective study consisted of cDNA or gDNA derived from T cells, B-cell-depleted T cells, or PBMCs. Subjects who had been exposed to COVID-19, were actively infected with it, or had recovered from it provided the deeply sampled blood TCRbeta repertoires that made up the dataset.

Results the study describes overall, beyond this receptor: The quantity of clinical and demographic metadata differed by source and by participant and was supplied without curation.

Whole blood was collected in K2EDTA tubes by collaborating institutions according to the institutions' own protocols. For TCRbeta analysis, collaborators shipped samples in one of three forms: frozen whole blood, isolated PBMCs, or DNA extracted from either of those sample types. In the case of this clone: What antigen it recognizes has not been identified. Germline is not matched at one junction end, which may reflect a read error.

CDR1 and CDR2, per the germline V gene (reference sequence), are SEHNR and FQNEAQ. The cysteine opens and the phenylalanine closes a CDR3 of 16 amino acids. Just the 48-base CDR3 DNA is kept, in frame starting at base 1. TCRbeta CDR3 regions were amplified from genomic DNA using the immunoSEQ Assay, a bias-controlled multiplex PCR. Concerning the study's data processing: Nucleated cell counts per sample were estimated from amplification of reference gene primers within the assay. To quantify the absolute abundance of each unique TCRbeta CDR3 rearrangement, sequence reads were collapsed and filtered. For each sample, productive Simpson clonality was calculated as the square root of Simpson's diversity index across productive rearrangements. The table was pulled from immuneACCESS by TCRdb, which kept in-frame rearrangements only. Such tables lose some clones; where checked, under half of the loss comes from unresolved V genes, and the rest has no known cause. The DNA was the basis for D and trimming; V, J and clone size are from that table. The sample has 150,000 or so clones on record, 85% to 90% of them singletons. 1.5% of the sample belongs to the ten largest clones.

Material: peripheral blood. This receptor was taken from a woman aged 60 to 75 with acute or convalescent COVID-19. The sequence links TRBV7-9 to TRBJ1-2; TRBD1 aligns with 9 central bases. The DNA sequence reads TGTGCCAGCAGCGTAGCGGGGACAGGGAATAACTATGGCTACACCTTC. It translates to CASSVAGTGNNYGYTF.